The T cell receptor beta chain under discussion was sequenced for a study of shared clonotypes between healthy human individuals. Study-wide background: The plates for each donor numbered three CD4 naive, three CD4 memory, two CD8 naive and one CD8 memory. Study results and limitations: Though the depth was large, rarefaction showed that sorted-subset sequencing was incomplete.

Note on this clone: Its antigen is undetermined.

Sorted-subset replicate PCRs used about 0.2 ug of genomic DNA. This amount corresponded to some 32,000 T cell genomes. Profiling relied on immunoSEQ multiplex PCR, and the TCRdb table lists in-frame clones only, not all of them. The sample has about 380,000 clones; 96% are singletons. Input material: memory CD8+ T cells sorted from blood. The subset here: CD45RO+ cells pooled with CCR7-negative TemRA cells. The clonotype was recovered from a young man in good health.

The CDR3 DNA reads TGTGCTAGTGGTTTGGGACGGGACAGGGGTGGCACCGGGGAGCTGTTTTTT. It is translated as CASGLGRDRGGTGELFF. V usage is TRBV12-5 and J usage is TRBJ2-2; 10 positions agree with TRBD1. CDR1 is LGHNT, CDR2 FRNRAP, per germline. This CDR3 is 17 amino acids long. Trimming at V came to 1 base and at J to 4 bases, leaving 6 bases not matched to a gene.